One T cell receptor beta chain is described in this entry. In the PCR, 60 Vbeta and 13 Jbeta primers were used. Sequenced by immunoSEQ multiplex PCR; TCRdb stores in-frame clones only, minus some. Here the sample spans 250,000 to 350,000 clones, 80% being singletons. This entry comes from a study of cytomegalovirus exposure and HLA in healthy donors. This TCR was recovered from a girl between 2 and 10 years old in good health and CMV-seronegative. Specimen: PBMCs.

The CDR3 here is CASRSGGQTEAFF. The CDR3 bases are TGTGCCAGCAGATCAGGGGGCCAAACTGAAGCTTTCTTT. J is TRBJ1-1 and V is TRBV6-1; 8 positions match TRBD1. The CDR3 consists of 13 residues. CDR1 MNHNS and CDR2 SASEGT come from the germline V gene. The junction had 5 bases not matched to a gene; V was cut back by 6 bases and J by 5 bases.